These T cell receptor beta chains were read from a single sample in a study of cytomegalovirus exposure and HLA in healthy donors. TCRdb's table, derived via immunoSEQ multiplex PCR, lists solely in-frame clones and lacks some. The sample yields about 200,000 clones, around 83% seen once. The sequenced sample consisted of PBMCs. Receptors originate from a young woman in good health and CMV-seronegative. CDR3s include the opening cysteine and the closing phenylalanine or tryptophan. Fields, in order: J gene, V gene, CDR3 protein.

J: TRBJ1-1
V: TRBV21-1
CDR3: CASRKKLLNTEAFF

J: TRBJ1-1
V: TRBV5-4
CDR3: CASSLGGTGPTEAFF

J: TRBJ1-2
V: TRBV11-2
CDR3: CASRGNRGRVPYGYTF

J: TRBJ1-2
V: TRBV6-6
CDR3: CASTPTGDYGYTF

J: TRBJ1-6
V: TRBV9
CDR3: CASSVTGNSPLHF

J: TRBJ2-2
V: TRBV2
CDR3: CASSEALSGELFF

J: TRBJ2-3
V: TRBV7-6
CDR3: CASSELGPPTDTQYF

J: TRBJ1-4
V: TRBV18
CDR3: CASSLGQGGEKLFF

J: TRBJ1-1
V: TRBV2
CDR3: CASTVSRGRGNTEAFF

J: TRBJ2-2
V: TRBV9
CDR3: CASSVAVRENTGELFF

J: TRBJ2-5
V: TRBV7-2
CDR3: CASSFPGGSQYF

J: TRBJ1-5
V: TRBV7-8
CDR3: CASSPRAGRMPQHF

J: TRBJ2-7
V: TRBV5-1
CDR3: CASSLAAGAGSYEQYF

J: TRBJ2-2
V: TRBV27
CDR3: CASSPTGLAGELFF

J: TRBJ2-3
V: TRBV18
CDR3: CASSRGQGGDTQYF

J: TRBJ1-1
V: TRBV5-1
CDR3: CASSLVSGLNTEAFF

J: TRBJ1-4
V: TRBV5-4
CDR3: CASSFPEDSEKLFF

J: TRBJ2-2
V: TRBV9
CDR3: CASSGYPSGENTGELFF

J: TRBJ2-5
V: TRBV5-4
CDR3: CATKDGQQETQYF

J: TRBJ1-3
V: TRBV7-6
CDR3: CASSLARTGGGSGNTIYF

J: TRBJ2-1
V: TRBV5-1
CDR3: CASSGGTSGSRVDEQFF

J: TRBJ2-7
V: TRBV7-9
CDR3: CASSPPRGYEQYF

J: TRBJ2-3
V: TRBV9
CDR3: CASSLTSGRADTQYF

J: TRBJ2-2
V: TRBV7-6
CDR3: CASSLVFLSNGGNTGELFF

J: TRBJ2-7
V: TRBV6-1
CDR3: CASSRESGPGYEQYF

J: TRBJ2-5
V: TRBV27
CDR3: CASSLSLQGSQETQYF

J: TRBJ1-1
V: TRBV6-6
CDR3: CASSRDSNTEAFF

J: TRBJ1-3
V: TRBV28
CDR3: CASSKWVGSSGNTIYF

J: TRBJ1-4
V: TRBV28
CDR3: CASSLPPGAGEKLFF

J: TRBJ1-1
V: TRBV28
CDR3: CASSLAGTGHTEAFF

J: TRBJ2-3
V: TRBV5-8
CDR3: CASSSSGITTDTQYF

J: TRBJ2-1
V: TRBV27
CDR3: CASSFWAGPNEQFF

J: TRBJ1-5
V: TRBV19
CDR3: CASSIQGSWQPQHF

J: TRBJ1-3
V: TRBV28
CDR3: CASWTASRGSGNTIYF

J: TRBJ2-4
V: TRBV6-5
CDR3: CASSPQGLKNRIQYF

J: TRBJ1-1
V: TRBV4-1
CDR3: CASSERQGANTEAFF

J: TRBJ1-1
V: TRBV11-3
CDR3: CASSLRGGRTEAFF

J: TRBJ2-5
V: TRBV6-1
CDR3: CASRIRGLETQYF

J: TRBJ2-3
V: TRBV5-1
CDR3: CASSLALAGLTDTQYF

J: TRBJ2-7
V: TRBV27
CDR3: CASSAGTSAYEQYF

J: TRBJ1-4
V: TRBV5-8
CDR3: CASSLGQGNEKLFF

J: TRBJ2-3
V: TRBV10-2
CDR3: CASSGVIADPTTDTQYF